This T cell receptor beta chain stems from a study of spatial heterogeneity in lung cancer. Using its own MiXCR run on the 5' RACE reads, TCRdb lists one record per CDR3 protein. The data contain approximately 29,000 distinct CDR3 sequences, around 9.2% of them singletons. Stated time point: sample taken at primary tumor resection. Unsorted whole RNA from tumor, nontumor lung or frozen PBMC underwent sequencing. Germline CDR1 is MNHNY and CDR2 is SVGAGI (reference sequence). Trimming removed 8 bases from V and 4 bases from J, with 15 bases in between. The CDR3 is 14 residues long. The TCR comes from a female donor with early-stage non-small cell lung cancer. V gene TRBV6-6 combines with J gene TRBJ2-1; a weak D match, TRBD2 (6 bases). Specimen: PBMCs, collected at surgery. In nucleotides, the CDR3 is TGTGCCAGCGGGATGCGGGGCCGATACAATGAGCAGTTCTTC. As protein: CASGMRGRYNEQFF.